This is a list of T cell receptor beta chains from one sample in a study of blood T cell repertoires in COVID-19. Clones were sequenced by immunoSEQ multiplex PCR, and TCRdb holds only the in-frame ones, with some missing. This sample has 100,000 or so clones, with approximately 89% found just once. The sample consisted of peripheral blood. These receptors all stem from a human donor in a cohort sampled during active COVID-19. The CDR3 runs from the conserved cysteine through the conserved F or W. Fields, in order: V gene, J gene, CDR3 protein.

>TRBV9|TRBJ2-1
CASSDPSGTFNEQFF
>TRBV6-6|TRBJ2-3
CASSYGLASSTDTQYF
>TRBV5-1|TRBJ2-3
CASSLETSGRATDTQYF
>TRBV28|TRBJ2-7
CASSPGGDSYEQYF
>TRBV13|TRBJ1-4
CASSLFQGGSGEKLFF
>TRBV5-4|TRBJ2-3
CASSLEIAKTSTDTQYF
>TRBV5-4|TRBJ2-1
CASSLGLALDNEQFF
>TRBV19|TRBJ1-1
CASSREESTEAFF
>TRBV24-1|TRBJ2-3
CATLDPTDTQYF
>TRBV28|TRBJ2-7
CASTDSGANYEQYF
>TRBV4-2|TRBJ2-1
CASSEVDRETNEQFF
>TRBV27|TRBJ2-7
CASSTRTSGRDEQYF
>TRBV6-2/TRBV6-3|TRBJ2-7
CASSFPGQGLRYEQYF
>TRBV9|TRBJ2-2
CASSGSGDTNTGELFF
>TRBV7-3|TRBJ2-3
CASSPGTPSTDTQYF
>TRBV19|TRBJ2-1
CASRKLAGDVNEQFF
>TRBV5-1|TRBJ1-1
CASSLDRGNTEAFF
>TRBV18|TRBJ1-1
CASSPGWGQGAPFTEAFF
>TRBV18|TRBJ2-2
CASSPSTGVLGTGELFF
>TRBV19|TRBJ1-1
CASSLRSWNTEAFF
>TRBV7-9|TRBJ2-5
CASSRSGSTTQYF
>TRBV7-6|TRBJ2-3
CASSLAFSTDTQYF